These 15 T cell receptor beta chains were sequenced from one sample in a study of Ad26.COV2.S vaccination and SARS-CoV-2 variants. The treatment was: about 20 received Ad26.COV2.S at low or high dose, single or two shots; 5 received placebo; per-sample allocation not given. The investigators took samples on day 63 after the first vaccine or placebo injection. Using immunoSEQ multiplex PCR, the repertoire was profiled, and TCRdb retains in-frame clones only, with some absent. The sample lists 380,000 or so clones, approximately 90% occurring once. Sequencing was performed on peripheral blood, taken in a trial of Ad26.COV2.S vaccine versus placebo. Receptors originate from a person aged 18-60 years who received the Ad26.COV2.S COVID-19 vaccine or a placebo.

V is TRBV6-1 and J is TRBJ1-2; D gene unclear. Trimming took 1 base from V and 7 from J, leaving 13 bases between them. CDR1 MNHNS and CDR2 SASEGT come from the germline V gene. The CDR3 spans 14 residues. CDR3 coding DNA: TGTGCCAGCAGTGAAGGCAGCAACTTCTTTGGCTACACCTTC. It codes for CASSEGSNFFGYTF.

Here the CDR3 reads CASSRDVNQPQHF. CDR3 bases: TGTGCCAGCAGTCGTGACGTCAATCAGCCCCAGCATTTT. The V gene is TRBV5-6, the J gene TRBJ1-5; D remains unclear. The V end was cut by 5 bases, the J end by 3 bases, with 9 bases between. The CDR3 is 13 residues long. Germline CDR1 is SGHDT and CDR2 is YYEEEE.

This clone was counted a few times. V is TRBV28 and J is TRBJ1-6; the match to TRBD1 covers 9 bases. The V segment lost 4 bases and the J segment 7 bases; nucleotides outside the gene matches: 2. CDR1 is MDHEN and CDR2 is SYDVKM in the germline V gene. CDR3 length equals 14 residues. For the CDR3, the DNA is TGTGCCAGCAGTTACAGGGGGCCAAATTCACCCCTCCACTTT. This codes for CASSYRGPNSPLHF. Drawing the rest from reference TRBV28 and TRBJ1-6, the complete variable domain is DVKVTQSSRYLVKRTGEKVFLECVQDMDHENMFWYRQDPGLGLRLIYFSYDVKMKEKGDIPEGYSVSREKKERFSLILESASTNQTSMYLCASSYRGPNSPLHFGNGTRLTVT.

This chain connects TRBV2 to TRBJ2-3; 15 bases are a match to TRBD2. J was trimmed by 5 bases and V by 5 bases; bases with no gene match: 11. This CDR3 has 18 amino acids. Germline CDR1 SNHLY, CDR2 FYNNEI. In DNA form, the CDR3 reads TGTGCCAGCAGTCGGACTAGCGGGGGGGTTTTGTCTGTAGATACGCAGTATTTT. Its protein product is CASSRTSGGVLSVDTQYF.

This clone was observed once. This rearrangement joins TRBV18 to TRBJ1-1, with unresolved D. The CDR3 contains 13 residues. Germline values: CDR1 KGHSH, CDR2 LQKENI. V lost 2 bases and J 1 base, leaving 5 bases between the germline ends. The CDR3 sequence is CASSPGENTEAFF. DNA of the CDR3: TGTGCCAGCTCACCAGGGGAGAACACTGAAGCTTTCTTT. The whole variable domain, filled in from reference TRBV18 and TRBJ1-1, reads NAGVMQNPRHLVRRRGQEARLRCSPMKGHSHVYWYRQLPEEGLKFMVYLQKENIIDESGMPKERFSAEFPKEGPSILRIQQVVRGDSAAYFCASSPGENTEAFFGQGTRLTVV.

The J gene is TRBJ1-4, the V gene TRBV24-1, with 7 bases fitting TRBD1. The germline V gene encodes CDR1 KGHDR and CDR2 SFDVKD. Trimming at V came to 3 bases and at J to 11 bases, leaving 5 bases not matched to a gene. This CDR3 region has 13 residues. The CDR3 nucleotides are TGTGCCACCAGTGATGATGACAGGGCGAAACTGTTTTTT. This translates into CATSDDDRAKLFF.

The V call is TRBV5-4, the J call TRBJ2-7, with D unresolved. V lost 0 bases, J lost 0 bases, and 10 bases lay in between. The CDR3 extends over 15 amino acids. CDR1 SGHNT and CDR2 YYREEE come from the germline V gene (reference sequence). CDR3 amino acids: CASSLGLGYSYEQYF. The DNA for the CDR3 is TGTGCCAGCAGCTTGGGGTTAGGGTACTCCTACGAGCAGTACTTC.

This chain joins TRBV7-8 and TRBJ2-3, with 10 positions matching TRBD2. Unmatched junction bases numbered 17, after V lost 4 bases and J lost 4 bases. The CDR3 spans 19 residues. CDR1 is SGHVS and CDR2 is FQNEAQ in the germline V gene. The CDR3 region has the DNA TGTGCCAGCAGCTCCGAGCCGGGTGGTCTAGCGGGGGACTCAGATACGCAGTATTTT. This gives the protein CASSSEPGGLAGDSDTQYF. Combining the CDR3 with reference TRBV7-8 and TRBJ2-3 gives the whole variable domain GAGVSQSPRYKVAKRGQDVALRCDPISGHVSLFWYQQALGQGPEFLTYFQNEAQLDKSGLPSDRFFAERPEGSVSTLKIQRTQQEDSAVYLCASSSEPGGLAGDSDTQYFGPGTRLTVL.

The V and J genes are TRBV29-1 and TRBJ2-1, with 9 nucleotides matching TRBD1. Germline V gives CDR1 SQVTM, CDR2 ANQGSEA. V was pared by 0 bases and J by 7 bases, with 10 bases of the junction left unmatched. The CDR3 covers 16 residues. CDR3 loop: CSVEDTPGQGVNEQFF. For the CDR3, the DNA is TGCAGCGTTGAAGATACTCCGGGACAGGGTGTAAATGAGCAGTTCTTC.

V is TRBV12-3 or TRBV12-4 and J is TRBJ1-6; maybe TRBD1 (5 bases). V gave up 5 bases and J gave up 11 bases, with 13 bases separating them. This CDR3 has 13 amino acids. This CDR3 is CASSIKRGTPLHF. CDR3 nucleotide sequence: TGTGCCAGCAGTATAAAAAGGGGAACACCCCTCCACTTT.

In this sample, this clone turned up once. The CDR3 region is CASSIAGRGTGGYNEQFF. DNA of the CDR3: TGTGCCAGTAGTATTGCGGGGAGGGGGACAGGGGGATACAATGAGCAGTTCTTC. V and J are TRBV19 and TRBJ2-1, with 11 bases matching TRBD1. V shed 3 bases and J 4 bases; nucleotides not matched to a gene: 11. Per germline, CDR1 LNHDA and CDR2 SQIVND (reference sequence). CDR3 length: 18 amino acids. Filled out from reference TRBV19 and TRBJ2-1, the complete variable domain reads DGGITQSPKYLFRKEGQNVTLSCEQNLNHDAMYWYRQDPGQGLRLIYYSQIVNDFQKGDIAEGYSVSREKKESFPLTVTSAQKNPTAFYLCASSIAGRGTGGYNEQFFGPGTRLTVL.

This chain joins TRBV29-1 and TRBJ1-2; D ambiguous. Per the germline V gene, CDR1 is SQVTM and CDR2 is ANQGSEA. CDR3 size: 12 residues. V lost 6 bases, J lost 8 bases, and 16 bases lay in between. CDR3 nucleotides: TGCAGCGTGCAGGCGCTAAGGATCGGCTACACCTTC. Protein product: CSVQALRIGYTF.

This clone was seen once. This chain uses TRBV5-6 with TRBJ2-1; 7 bases are a match to TRBD1. This CDR3 contains 15 residues. Germline V gene sequence: CDR1 SGHDT, CDR2 YYEEEE. The V gene end was trimmed by 3 bases and the J gene end by 2 bases; junction bases not matched to a gene: 5. For the CDR3, the DNA is TGTGCCAGCAGCTCCCCGGGACAGCCCTACAATGAGCAGTTCTTC. It translates to CASSSPGQPYNEQFF.

This sequence joins TRBV6-5 and TRBJ2-1; D gene ambiguous. The germline V gene has CDR1 MNHEY and CDR2 SVGAGI. Trimming left V 6 bases short and J 1 base short, with 7 bases between. CDR3 length: 13 residues. The CDR3, as DNA: TGTGCCAGCAGCCGCGGTTCCTACAATGAGCAGTTCTTC. Amino acid sequence: CASSRGSYNEQFF.

The chain employs TRBV27 and TRBJ2-7; 10 bases fit TRBD2. After removal of 4 bases from V and 4 bases from J, the junction contained 13 bases not matched to a gene. This CDR3 has 17 amino acids. Germline V gene lookup returns CDR1 MNHEY and CDR2 SMNVEV (reference sequence). CDR3 sequence reads: CASSSTTSGASFYEQYF. In DNA, the CDR3 is TGTGCCAGCAGTTCCACAACTAGCGGGGCCTCCTTTTACGAGCAGTACTTC.